Described below is a single TCR beta chain sequence and its context. Original handling: Reference gene primers were amplified, and this amplification served to estimate nucleated cell counts. Data came from immunoSEQ multiplex PCR; TCRdb stores just in-frame clones and leaves some out. The D gene and trimming were derived from the DNA, and the V and J assignments and clone size from that table. The sample includes about 48,000 clones, 85% to 90% of them seen just once. The CDR3 has 19 residues. CDR1 is SQVTM, CDR2 ANQGSEA, per germline. The germline V and J ends were trimmed by 6 bases and 0 bases, with 28 bases remaining between them. Seattle researchers signed up patients amid active infection and tracked them longitudinally. These data are taken from a study of blood T cell repertoires in COVID-19. Overall study: The United States, Italy and Spain provided the acute and convalescent COVID-19 samples. Sources were T cells, B-cell-depleted T cells, or PBMCs; the material itself was cDNA or gDNA.

Sequencing input: peripheral blood. This clonotype was sampled from an elderly woman with COVID-19, enrolled during active disease. The chain links TRBV29-1 to TRBJ2-3, with D perhaps matching TRBD2 (6 bases). The CDR3 DNA follows: TGCAGCGTCCTTCCGACTAGACCGGGCGCCCCACTAAGCACAGATACGCAGTATTTT. This codes for CSVLPTRPGAPLSTDTQYF.